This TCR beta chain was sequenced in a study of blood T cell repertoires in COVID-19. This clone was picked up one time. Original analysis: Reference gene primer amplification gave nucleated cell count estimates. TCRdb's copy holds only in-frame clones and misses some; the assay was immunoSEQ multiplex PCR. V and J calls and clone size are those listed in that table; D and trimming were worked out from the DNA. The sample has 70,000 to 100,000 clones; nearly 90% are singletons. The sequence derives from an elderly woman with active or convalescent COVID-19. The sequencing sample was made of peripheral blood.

The CDR3: CASTPGGTSGATQYF. In DNA form, the CDR3 reads TGTGCCAGCACCCCGGGTGGGACTAGCGGGGCCACCCAGTACTTC. The chain links TRBV7-2 to TRBJ2-5; 13 nucleotides align to TRBD2. This CDR3 has 15 amino acids. CDR1 is SGHTA, CDR2 FQGNSA, per germline. J gave up 8 bases and V 7 bases, and 10 bases lay outside the gene matches.